The 10 T cell receptor beta chains below all came from one sample that was sequenced in a study of T cell responses to AZD1222 COVID-19 vaccine. Sequencing used immunoSEQ multiplex PCR; TCRdb keeps in-frame clones, though not all of them. Of 90,000 to 110,000 clones detected, around 76% appear once; the ten largest clones hold approximately 5%. The input for sequencing was peripheral blood, taken on day 0 of AZD1222 vaccination. These receptors came from an adult in good health.

The V and J genes are TRBV2 and TRBJ2-5; 7 nucleotides line up with TRBD1. The trim removed 10 bases at V and 1 base at J, leaving 15 bases unmatched. The CDR3 is 16 amino acids. Germline CDR1 reads SNHLY; CDR2 reads FYNNEI. DNA of the CDR3: TGTGCCACAGGGGGATTTAGGTTCCCCTCCCAAGAGACCCAGTACTTC. It encodes CATGGFRFPSQETQYF.

This CDR3 is CASSLSDGVNTEAFF. The DNA of the CDR3 is TGTGCCAGCAGCTTATCAGACGGTGTGAACACTGAAGCTTTCTTT. The V and J genes are TRBV7-9 and TRBJ1-1; no definite D call. The CDR3 has 15 amino acids. The V gene lost 2 bases and the J gene lost 0 bases, with 10 bases spanning the gap. Germline V gives CDR1 SEHNR, CDR2 FQNEAQ (reference sequence).

The chain carries TRBV10-1 and TRBJ1-2; 8 bases are shared with TRBD1. Trimming cost V 5 bases and J 5 bases; bases outside gene matches: 7. There are 14 residues in the CDR3. Germline V gives CDR1 WNHNN, CDR2 SYGVQD (reference sequence). The CDR3 sequence is CASSPPGQDYGYTF. CDR3 coding DNA: TGCGCCAGCAGTCCCCCGGGACAGGATTATGGCTACACCTTC.

The genes are TRBV27 and TRBJ2-1, with a tentative D call TRBD1 (6 bases). The germline V gene has CDR1 MNHEY and CDR2 SMNVEV (reference sequence). Trimming removed 1 base from V and 0 bases from J, with 10 bases in between. The CDR3 has 16 residues. This CDR3 reads CASSLYRVSSYNEQFF. DNA for the CDR3: TGTGCCAGCAGTTTATACAGGGTAAGCTCCTACAATGAGCAGTTCTTC.

The V gene is TRBV11-2, the J gene TRBJ2-5; D is ambiguous. This CDR3 has 13 amino acids. In germline, CDR1 is SGHAT, CDR2 FQNNGV. Between the trimmed V and J ends, which lost 5 bases and 3 bases, there was a span of 10 bases. The DNA for the CDR3 is TGTGCCAGCAGCCCAAACTCTAAAGAGACCCAGTACTTC. It codes for CASSPNSKETQYF.

V gene TRBV18 combines with J gene TRBJ2-7; perhaps D is TRBD1 or TRBD2 (5 bases each). Germline CDR1 KGHSH, CDR2 LQKENI. The CDR3 has 14 amino acids. Trimming stripped 4 bases from V and 2 bases from J, with 12 bases between. The CDR3 protein is CASSRGAVTYEQYF. In nucleotides, the CDR3 is TGTGCCAGCTCACGAGGGGCGGTAACCTACGAGCAGTACTTC.

The chain combines TRBV6-2 or TRBV6-3 with TRBJ2-5; weak D call: TRBD2 (7 bases). V dropped 4 bases and J dropped 5 bases, with 14 bases sitting between them. The CDR3 runs 14 residues. Germline values: CDR1 MNHEY, CDR2 SVGEGT. In nucleotides, the CDR3 is TGTGCCAGCAGTTCTGGAGGGGGGGCCGAGACCCAGTACTTC. Residues: CASSSGGGAETQYF.

This clone was picked up a small number of times. The rearrangement links TRBV28 to TRBJ2-7; TRBD1 aligns across 7 bases. Germline assignment: CDR1 MDHEN and CDR2 SYDVKM. The V segment lost 0 bases and the J segment 4 bases; nucleotides outside the gene matches: 6. This CDR3 has 15 residues. CDR3 in amino acids: CASSLWSTGRYEQYF. The CDR3 coding sequence is TGTGCCAGCAGTTTATGGTCGACAGGGCGGTACGAGCAGTACTTC.

This clone has just a few counts. CDR3 protein: CSATDRRTGGAYGYTF. The CDR3 coding sequence is TGCAGTGCTACTGACCGAAGGACAGGGGGGGCTTATGGCTACACCTTC. V usage is TRBV20-1 and J usage is TRBJ1-2; 10 bases match TRBD1. J gave up 5 bases and V 4 bases, and 13 bases lay outside the gene matches. This CDR3 region has 16 residues. The germline V gene encodes CDR1 DFQATT and CDR2 SNEGSKA (reference sequence).

The V and J genes are TRBV9 and TRBJ2-7, with 11 bases lining up with TRBD2. The CDR3 length is 14 residues. CDR1 is SGDLS and CDR2 is YYNGEE in the germline V gene. J lost 3 bases, V lost 3 bases, and 2 bases had no gene match. The CDR3 DNA reads as TGTGCCAGCAGCGCCGGGACTAGCGGCTACGAGCAGTACTTC. Protein product: CASSAGTSGYEQYF.